This TCR beta chain was recorded in a study of cytomegalovirus exposure and HLA in healthy donors. Study results and caveats: TCR beta V segments were, for the most part, productive about 87% or about 30% of the time in an earlier analysis.

As regards this clone: Its specificity is not known.

CDR3 length equals 15 residues. Germline V gene sequence: CDR1 GTSNPN, CDR2 SVGIG (reference sequence). V lost 0 bases to trimming and J lost 6 bases; unmatched junction nucleotides: 6. PCR primers comprised 60 Vbeta and 13 Jbeta primers. Sequencing used immunoSEQ multiplex PCR; TCRdb keeps in-frame clones, though not all of them. The sample has some 33,000 clones; 65% to 75% are singletons. The sample taken for sequencing was PBMCs. The TCR comes from a man between 45 and 60 years old in good health and CMV-seropositive. The chain has TRBV30 and TRBJ2-7; 12 nucleotides align to TRBD2. This CDR3 reads CAWSVRLAGVSEQYF. CDR3 nucleotide sequence: TGTGCCTGGAGTGTGAGACTAGCGGGAGTTTCCGAGCAGTACTTC.